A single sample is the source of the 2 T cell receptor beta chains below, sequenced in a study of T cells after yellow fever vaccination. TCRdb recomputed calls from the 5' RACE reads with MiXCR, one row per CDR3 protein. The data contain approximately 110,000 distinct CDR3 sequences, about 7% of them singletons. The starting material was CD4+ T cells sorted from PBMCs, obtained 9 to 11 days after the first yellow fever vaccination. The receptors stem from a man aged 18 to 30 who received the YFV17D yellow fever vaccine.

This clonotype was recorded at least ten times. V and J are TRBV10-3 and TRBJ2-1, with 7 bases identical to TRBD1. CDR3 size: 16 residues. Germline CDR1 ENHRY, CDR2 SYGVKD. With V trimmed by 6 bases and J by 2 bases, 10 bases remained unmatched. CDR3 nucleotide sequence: TGTGCCATCAGAACCACAGGGGCTTTCCCCTACAATGAGCAGTTCTTC. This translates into CAIRTTGAFPYNEQFF.

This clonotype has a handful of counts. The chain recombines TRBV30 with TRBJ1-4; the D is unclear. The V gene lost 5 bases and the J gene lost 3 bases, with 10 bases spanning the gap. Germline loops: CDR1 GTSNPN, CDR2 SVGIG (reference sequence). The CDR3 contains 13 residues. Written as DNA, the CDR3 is TGTGCCTGGCAGAGGTCAGCTAATGAAAAACTGTTTTTT. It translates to CAWQRSANEKLFF.